The next 5 T cell receptor beta chains were all read from a single sample in a study of CXCR3-negative and CXCR3-positive naive CD8 T cells. cDNA libraries for TRB were generated by 5' RACE incorporating UMI labels. For each CDR3 protein, TCRdb gives one entry from its re-call of the 5' RACE reads, without DNA. This sample contains approximately 88,000 distinct CDR3 sequences. Source material: naive CXCR3- CD8+ T cells from blood. Noted subset: CD45RO-CCR7+CD27+CD95- naive CD8+ T cells lacking CXCR3 (TNR3-). The receptors were gathered from a human donor in good health. Some clones in this sample may be carry-over from other donors' samples.

The genes are TRBV5-5 and TRBJ2-1. Germline CDR1 is SGHKS and CDR2 is YYEKEE (reference sequence). The CDR3 has 16 residues. CDR3 region: CASSLINWGLYNEQFF.

V and J are TRBV11-3 and TRBJ1-1. CDR3 length equals 14 residues. CDR1 and CDR2 (germline): SGHNT, YENEEA. CDR3 protein: CASSYQEGDTEAFF.

The V and J genes are TRBV9 and TRBJ2-3; the TCRdb D gene call, TRBD2, has no DNA to confirm it. CDR3 length equals 12 residues. The V gene's germline CDR1 is SGDLS and CDR2 YYNGEE. The CDR3 sequence is CASSESADTQYF.

The J gene is TRBJ2-1, the V gene TRBV12-3 or TRBV12-4; the TCRdb call, TRBD2, lacks DNA for checking. The CDR3 has 15 residues. The CDR3 region is CASRRGLAFYNEQFF.

This chain joins TRBV24-1 and TRBJ1-5. Germline lookup yields CDR1 KGHDR and CDR2 SFDVKD. CDR3 length: 14 amino acids. The CDR3 spells CATSGRAGHQPQHF.